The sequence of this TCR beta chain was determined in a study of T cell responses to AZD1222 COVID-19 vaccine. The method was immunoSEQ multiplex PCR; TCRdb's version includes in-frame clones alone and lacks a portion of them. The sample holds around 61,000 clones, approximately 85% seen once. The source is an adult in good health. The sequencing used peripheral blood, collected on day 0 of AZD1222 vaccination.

The CDR3 protein is CASSPGQGRMNNYGYTF. The CDR3 DNA sequence: TGTGCCAGCAGCCCCGGGCAGGGTCGCATGAATAACTATGGCTACACCTTC. The J gene is TRBJ1-2, the V gene TRBV7-6; TRBD1 might be the D (5 bases). The V gene's germline CDR1 is SGHVS and CDR2 FNYEAQ. V dropped 5 bases and J dropped 1 base, with 20 bases sitting between them. This CDR3 has 17 residues.